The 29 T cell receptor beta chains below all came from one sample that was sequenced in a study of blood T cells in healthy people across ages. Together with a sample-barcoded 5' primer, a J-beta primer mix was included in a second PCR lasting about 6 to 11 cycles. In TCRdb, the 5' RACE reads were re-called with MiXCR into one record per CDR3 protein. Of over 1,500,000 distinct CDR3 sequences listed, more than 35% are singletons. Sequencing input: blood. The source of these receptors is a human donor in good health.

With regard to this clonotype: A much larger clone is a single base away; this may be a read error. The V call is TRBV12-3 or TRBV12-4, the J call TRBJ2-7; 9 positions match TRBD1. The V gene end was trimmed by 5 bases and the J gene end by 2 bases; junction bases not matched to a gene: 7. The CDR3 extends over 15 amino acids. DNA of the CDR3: TGTGCCAGCAGTCCTGACAGGGGGAGCGCCTACGAGCAGTACTTC. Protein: CASSPDRGSAYEQYF.

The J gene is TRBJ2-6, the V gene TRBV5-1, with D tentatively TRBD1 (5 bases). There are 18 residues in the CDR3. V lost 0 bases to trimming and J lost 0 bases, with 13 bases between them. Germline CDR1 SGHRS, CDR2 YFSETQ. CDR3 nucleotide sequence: TGCGCCAGCAGCTTGGTAGGACAAGGGTACTCTGGGGCCAACGTCCTGACTTTC. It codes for CASSLVGQGYSGANVLTF. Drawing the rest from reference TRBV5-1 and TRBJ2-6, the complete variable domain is KAGVTQTPRYLIKTRGQQVTLSCSPISGHRSVSWYQQTPGQGLQFLFEYFSETQRNKGNFPGRFSGRQFSNSRSEMNVSTLELGDSALYLCASSLVGQGYSGANVLTFGAGSRLTVL.

CDR3 in DNA: TGTGCCAGCAGTCATTTGACAGACTCCTACGAGCAGTACTTC. This gives the protein CASSHLTDSYEQYF. This chain joins TRBV6-2 or TRBV6-3 and TRBJ2-7; D might be TRBD1 (5 bases). Trimming removed 5 bases at V and 0 bases at J, with 11 bases between. The germline V gene encodes CDR1 MNHEY and CDR2 SVGEGT. This CDR3 has 14 residues.

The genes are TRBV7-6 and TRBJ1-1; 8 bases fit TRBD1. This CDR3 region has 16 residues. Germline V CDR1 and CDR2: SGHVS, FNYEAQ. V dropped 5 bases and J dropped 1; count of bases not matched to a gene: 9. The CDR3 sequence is CASSTLRTGRNTEAFF. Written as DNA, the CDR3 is TGTGCCAGCAGCACACTCAGGACAGGGAGGAACACTGAAGCTTTCTTT.

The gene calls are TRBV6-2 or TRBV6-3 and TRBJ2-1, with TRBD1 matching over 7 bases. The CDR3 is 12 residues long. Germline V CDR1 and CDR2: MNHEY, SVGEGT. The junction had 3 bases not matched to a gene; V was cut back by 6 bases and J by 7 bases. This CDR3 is CASRHRGNEQFF. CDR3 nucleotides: TGTGCCAGCAGACACAGGGGTAATGAGCAGTTCTTC.

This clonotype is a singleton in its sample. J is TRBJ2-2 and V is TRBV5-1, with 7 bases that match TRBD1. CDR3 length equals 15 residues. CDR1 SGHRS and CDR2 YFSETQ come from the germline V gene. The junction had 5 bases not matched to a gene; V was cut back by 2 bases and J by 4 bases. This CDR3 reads CASSLGGQITGELFF. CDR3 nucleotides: TGCGCCAGCAGCTTAGGGGGCCAGATCACCGGGGAGCTGTTTTTT.

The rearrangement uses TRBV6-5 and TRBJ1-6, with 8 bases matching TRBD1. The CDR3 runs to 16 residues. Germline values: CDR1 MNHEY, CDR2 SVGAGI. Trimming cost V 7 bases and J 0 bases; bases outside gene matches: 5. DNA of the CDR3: TGTGCCAGCAAGGACAGGGAGAGCTCCTATAATTCACCCCTCCACTTT. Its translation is CASKDRESSYNSPLHF.

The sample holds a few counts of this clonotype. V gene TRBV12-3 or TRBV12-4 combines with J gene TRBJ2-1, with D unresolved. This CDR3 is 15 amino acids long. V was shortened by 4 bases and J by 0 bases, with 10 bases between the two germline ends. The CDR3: CASSSPQTSYNEQFF. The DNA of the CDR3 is TGTGCCAGCAGTTCACCCCAGACCTCCTACAATGAGCAGTTCTTC.

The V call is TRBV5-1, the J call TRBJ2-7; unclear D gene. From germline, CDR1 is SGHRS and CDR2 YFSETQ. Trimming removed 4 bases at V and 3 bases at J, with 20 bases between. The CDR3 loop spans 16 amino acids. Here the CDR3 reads CASSPRWSSENYEQYF. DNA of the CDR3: TGCGCCAGCAGCCCCCGATGGAGTTCTGAAAACTACGAGCAGTACTTC.

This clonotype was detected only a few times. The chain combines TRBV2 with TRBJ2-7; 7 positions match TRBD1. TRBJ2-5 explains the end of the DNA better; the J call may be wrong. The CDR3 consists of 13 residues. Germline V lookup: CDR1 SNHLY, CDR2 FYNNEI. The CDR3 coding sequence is TGTGCCAGCAGTCGACAGGGTTGGGAGACCCAGTACTTC. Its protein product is CASSRQGWETQYF.

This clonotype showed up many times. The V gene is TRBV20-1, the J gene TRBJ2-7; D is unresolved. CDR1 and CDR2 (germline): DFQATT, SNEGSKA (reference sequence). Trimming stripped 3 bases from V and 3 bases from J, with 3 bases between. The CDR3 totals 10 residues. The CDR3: CSASSYEQYF. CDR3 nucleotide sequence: TGCAGTGCTAGCAGCTACGAGCAGTACTTC.

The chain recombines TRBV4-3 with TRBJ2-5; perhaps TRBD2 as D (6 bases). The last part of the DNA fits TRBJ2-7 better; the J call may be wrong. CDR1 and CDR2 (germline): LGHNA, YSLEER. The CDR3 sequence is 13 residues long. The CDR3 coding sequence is TGCGCCAGCAGCCAAGTGGCGGAGGGCGAGCAGTACTTC. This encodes CASSQVAEGEQYF.

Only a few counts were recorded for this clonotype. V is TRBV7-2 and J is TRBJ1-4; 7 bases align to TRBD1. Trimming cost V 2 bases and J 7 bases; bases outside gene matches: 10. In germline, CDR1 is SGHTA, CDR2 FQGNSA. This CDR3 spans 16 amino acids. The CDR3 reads CASSLYRGGLSEKLFF. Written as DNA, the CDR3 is TGTGCCAGCAGCTTATACAGGGGTGGTCTGAGTGAAAAACTGTTTTTT.

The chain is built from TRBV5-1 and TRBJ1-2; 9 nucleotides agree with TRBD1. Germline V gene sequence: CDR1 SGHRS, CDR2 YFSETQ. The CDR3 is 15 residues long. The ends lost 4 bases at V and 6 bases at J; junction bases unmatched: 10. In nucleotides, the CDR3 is TGCGCCAGCAGCGAACCGGGACAGGGAATGCATGGCTACACCTTC. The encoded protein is CASSEPGQGMHGYTF.

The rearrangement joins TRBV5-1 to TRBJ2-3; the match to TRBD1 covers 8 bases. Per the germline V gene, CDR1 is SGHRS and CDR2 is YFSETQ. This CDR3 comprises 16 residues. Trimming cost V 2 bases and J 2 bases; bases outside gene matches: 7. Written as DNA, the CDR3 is TGCGCCAGCAGCTTTACGACAGGGGAGTTCACAGATACGCAGTATTTT. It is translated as CASSFTTGEFTDTQYF.

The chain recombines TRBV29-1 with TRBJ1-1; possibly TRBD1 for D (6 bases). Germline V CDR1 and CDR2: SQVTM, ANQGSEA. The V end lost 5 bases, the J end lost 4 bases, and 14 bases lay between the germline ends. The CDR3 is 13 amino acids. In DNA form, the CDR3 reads TGCAGCGTTCGAGAGGTCAGGGGCACTGAAGCTTTCTTT. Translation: CSVREVRGTEAFF. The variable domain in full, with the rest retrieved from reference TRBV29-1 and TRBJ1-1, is SAVISQKPSRDICQRGTSLTIQCQVDSQVTMMFWYRQQPGQSLTLIATANQGSEATYESGFVIDKFPISRPNLTFSTLTVSNMSPEDSSIYLCSVREVRGTEAFFGQGTRLTVV.

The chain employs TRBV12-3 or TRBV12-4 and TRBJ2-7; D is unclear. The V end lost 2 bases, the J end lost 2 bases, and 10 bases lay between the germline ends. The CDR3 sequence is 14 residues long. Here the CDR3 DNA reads TGTGCCAGCAGTTTATATGGGCGCGCCTACGAGCAGTACTTC. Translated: CASSLYGRAYEQYF.

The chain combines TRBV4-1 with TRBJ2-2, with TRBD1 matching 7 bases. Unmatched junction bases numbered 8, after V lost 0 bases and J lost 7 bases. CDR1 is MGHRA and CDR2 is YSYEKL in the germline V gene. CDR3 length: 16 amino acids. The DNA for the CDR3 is TGCGCCAGCAGCCAAGATTGGCAGGGGGATCACGGGGAGCTGTTTTTT. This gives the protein CASSQDWQGDHGELFF.

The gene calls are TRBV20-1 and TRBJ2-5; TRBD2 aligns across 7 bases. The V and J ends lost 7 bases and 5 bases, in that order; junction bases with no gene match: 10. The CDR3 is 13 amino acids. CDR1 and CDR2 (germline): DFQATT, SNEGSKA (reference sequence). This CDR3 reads CSGVGRGGETQYF. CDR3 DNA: TGCAGTGGAGTAGGGAGGGGTGGGGAGACCCAGTACTTC.

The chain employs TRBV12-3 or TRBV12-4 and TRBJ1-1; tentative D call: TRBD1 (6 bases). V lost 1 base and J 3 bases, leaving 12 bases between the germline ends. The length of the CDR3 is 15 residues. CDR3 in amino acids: CASSLVKGVDTEAFF. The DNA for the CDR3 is TGTGCCAGCAGTTTAGTTAAGGGGGTCGACACTGAAGCTTTCTTT.

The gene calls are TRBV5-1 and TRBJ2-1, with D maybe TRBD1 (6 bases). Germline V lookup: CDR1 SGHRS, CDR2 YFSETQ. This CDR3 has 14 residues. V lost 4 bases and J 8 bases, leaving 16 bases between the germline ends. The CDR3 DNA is TGCGCCAGCAGCATAAAAACAGGGATCGATGAGCAGTTCTTC. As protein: CASSIKTGIDEQFF.

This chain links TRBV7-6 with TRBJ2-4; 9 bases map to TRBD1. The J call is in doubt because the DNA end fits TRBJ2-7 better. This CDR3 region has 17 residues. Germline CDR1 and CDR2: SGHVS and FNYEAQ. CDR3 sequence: CASSAHITQGALYEQYF. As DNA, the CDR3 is TGTGCCAGCAGCGCCCACATAACACAGGGGGCGTTATACGAGCAGTACTTC.

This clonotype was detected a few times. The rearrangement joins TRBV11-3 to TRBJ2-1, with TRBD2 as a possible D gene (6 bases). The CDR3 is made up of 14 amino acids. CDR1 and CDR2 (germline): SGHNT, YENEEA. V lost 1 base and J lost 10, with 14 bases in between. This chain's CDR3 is CASSLVRGKEEQFF. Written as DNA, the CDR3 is TGTGCCAGCAGCTTAGTTCGGGGGAAAGAAGAGCAGTTCTTC.

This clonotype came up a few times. The CDR3 DNA reads TGCAGCGTTGTTGACAAATCCAATGAAAAACTGTTTTTT. It yields the protein CSVVDKSNEKLFF. This chain uses TRBV29-1 with TRBJ1-4; D is uncertain. Germline V gene sequence: CDR1 SQVTM, CDR2 ANQGSEA. V was shortened by 4 bases and J by 5 bases, with 11 bases between the two germline ends. This CDR3 comprises 13 residues.

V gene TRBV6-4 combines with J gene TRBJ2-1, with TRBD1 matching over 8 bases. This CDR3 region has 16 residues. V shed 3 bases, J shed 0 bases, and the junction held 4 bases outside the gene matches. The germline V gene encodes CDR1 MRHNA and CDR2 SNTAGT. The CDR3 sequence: CASSDRGQVSYNEQFF. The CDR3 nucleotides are TGTGCCAGCAGTGATAGGGGACAGGTCTCCTACAATGAGCAGTTCTTC.

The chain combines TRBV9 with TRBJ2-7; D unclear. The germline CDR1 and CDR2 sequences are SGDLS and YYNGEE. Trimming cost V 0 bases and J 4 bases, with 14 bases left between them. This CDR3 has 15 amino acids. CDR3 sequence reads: CASSVGQQKPYEQYF. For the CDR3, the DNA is TGTGCCAGCAGCGTAGGTCAACAGAAGCCTTACGAGCAGTACTTC.

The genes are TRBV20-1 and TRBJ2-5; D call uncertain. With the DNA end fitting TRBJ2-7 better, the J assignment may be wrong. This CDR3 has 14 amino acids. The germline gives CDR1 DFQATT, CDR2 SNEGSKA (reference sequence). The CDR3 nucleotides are TGCAGTGCTAGAGACCCTCGATACGTCCGCGAGCAGTACTTC. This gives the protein CSARDPRYVREQYF.

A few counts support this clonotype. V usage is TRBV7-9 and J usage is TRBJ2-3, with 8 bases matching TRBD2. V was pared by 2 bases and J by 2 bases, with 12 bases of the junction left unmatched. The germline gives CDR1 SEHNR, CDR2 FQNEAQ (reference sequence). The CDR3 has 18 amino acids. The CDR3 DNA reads TGTGCCAGCAGCTTATTCGGGGGGGGCTTACCCCTCACAGATACGCAGTATTTT. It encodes CASSLFGGGLPLTDTQYF.

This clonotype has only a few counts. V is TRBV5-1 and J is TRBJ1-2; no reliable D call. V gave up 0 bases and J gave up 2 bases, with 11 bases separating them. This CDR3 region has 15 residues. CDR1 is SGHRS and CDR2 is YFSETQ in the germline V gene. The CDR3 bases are TGCGCCAGCAGCTTGGTGGCAGGCGTGAACTATGGCTACACCTTC. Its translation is CASSLVAGVNYGYTF.